These 2 T cell receptor beta chains were all obtained from the same sample, sequenced in a study of blood T cells in healthy people across ages. PCR was performed a second time for about 7 to 12 cycles using a sample-barcoded 5' primer and a J-beta primer mix. MiXCR was run by TCRdb on the 5' RACE reads, yielding one entry per CDR3 protein. Seen here are hundreds of thousands of distinct CDR3 sequences, roughly 48% observed once, and the top ten hold 20% to 25%. The source material was blood. The receptor source for this set is a man aged 80 or over in good health.

Comments on this clonotype: A read error may be the cause here, since a much bigger clone is one base away. The chain uses TRBV6-6 and TRBJ1-2; a possible D gene is TRBD1 (6 bases). The CDR3 spans 16 residues. Trimming removed 2 bases from V and 0 bases from J, with 13 bases in between. Germline CDR1 and CDR2: MNHNY and SVGAGI (reference sequence). CDR3 protein: CASSYRGGGTNYGYTF. CDR3 DNA: TGTGCCAGCAGTTACAGGGGGGGAGGAACTAACTATGGCTACACCTTC.

The V and J genes are TRBV5-5 and TRBJ2-3, with unresolved D. CDR3 length: 13 amino acids. V dropped 7 bases and J dropped 2 bases, with 11 bases sitting between them. Per germline, CDR1 SGHKS and CDR2 YYEKEE (reference sequence). This CDR3 is CASGQAYTDTQYF. CDR3 in DNA: TGTGCCAGCGGGCAGGCCTACACAGATACGCAGTATTTT.